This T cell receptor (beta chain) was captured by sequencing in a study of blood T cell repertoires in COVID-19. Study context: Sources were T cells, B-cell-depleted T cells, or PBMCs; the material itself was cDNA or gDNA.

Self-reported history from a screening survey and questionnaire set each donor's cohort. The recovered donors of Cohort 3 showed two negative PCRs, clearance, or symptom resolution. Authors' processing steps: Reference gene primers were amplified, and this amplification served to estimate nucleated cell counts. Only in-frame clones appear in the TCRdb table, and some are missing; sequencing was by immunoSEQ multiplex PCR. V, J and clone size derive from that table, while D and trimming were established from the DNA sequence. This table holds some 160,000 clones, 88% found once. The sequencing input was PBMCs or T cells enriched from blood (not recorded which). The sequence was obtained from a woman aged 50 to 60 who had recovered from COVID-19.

In DNA form, the CDR3 reads TGTGCCAGCAGCGTAGCTACGGTGGGGCATAACGAGCAGTACTTC. It specifies CASSVATVGHNEQYF. The chain has TRBV9 and TRBJ2-7; TRBD1 is a possible D gene (5 bases). Trimming shortened V by 0 bases and J by 5 bases, and 15 bases separated the two germline ends. The CDR3 is made up of 15 amino acids. From germline, CDR1 is SGDLS and CDR2 YYNGEE.